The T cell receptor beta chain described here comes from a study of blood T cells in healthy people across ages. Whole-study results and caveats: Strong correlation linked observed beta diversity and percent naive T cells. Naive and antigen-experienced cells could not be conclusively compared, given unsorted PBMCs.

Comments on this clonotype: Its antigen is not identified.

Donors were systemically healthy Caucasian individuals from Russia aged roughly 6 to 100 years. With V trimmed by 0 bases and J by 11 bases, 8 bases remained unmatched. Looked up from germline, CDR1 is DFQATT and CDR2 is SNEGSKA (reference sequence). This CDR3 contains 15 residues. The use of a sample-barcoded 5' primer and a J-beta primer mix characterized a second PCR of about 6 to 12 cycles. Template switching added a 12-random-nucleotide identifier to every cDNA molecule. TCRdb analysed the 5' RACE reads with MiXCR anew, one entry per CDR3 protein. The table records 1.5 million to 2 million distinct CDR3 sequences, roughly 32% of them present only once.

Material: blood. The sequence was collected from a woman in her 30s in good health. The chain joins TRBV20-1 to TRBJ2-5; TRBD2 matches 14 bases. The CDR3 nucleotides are TGCAGTGCTAGAGATGGGGGACTAGCGGGAGTTGAGCAGTACTTC. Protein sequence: CSARDGGLAGVEQYF.